This T cell receptor beta chain was retrieved from a study of regulatory T cells in long-lasting Graves disease. Building of the TCR beta libraries involved iRepertoire HTBI primers and Arm-PCR of CDR3 regions. TCRdb analysed the multiplex PCR reads with MiXCR anew, one entry per CDR3 protein. The table has roughly 510,000 distinct CDR3 sequences, around 15% seen once. This clonotype was seen a few times. The CDR3 loop spans 16 amino acids. CDR1 and CDR2 from the germline V gene are DFQATT and SNEGSKA (reference sequence). With 4 bases clipped from V and 1 base from J, the junction kept 4 bases outside the gene matches. Time point reported: newly diagnosed GD, antithyroid drugs for less than 3 months. The TCR library used RNA extracted from PBMCs. These data are also associated with another study on T cells in Graves' hyperthyroidism and ophthalmopathy.

The rearrangement links TRBV20-1 to TRBJ2-3, with 14 positions matching TRBD2. The starting material was peripheral blood mononuclear cells (PBMCs), obtained at new diagnosis, from a patient treated with antithyroid drugs. The clonotype comes from a man younger than 35 with Graves disease. The CDR3 DNA reads as TGCAGTGCTATCCCGGGACTAGCGGGGGGCACAGATACGCAGTATTTT. Its protein product is CSAIPGLAGGTDTQYF.